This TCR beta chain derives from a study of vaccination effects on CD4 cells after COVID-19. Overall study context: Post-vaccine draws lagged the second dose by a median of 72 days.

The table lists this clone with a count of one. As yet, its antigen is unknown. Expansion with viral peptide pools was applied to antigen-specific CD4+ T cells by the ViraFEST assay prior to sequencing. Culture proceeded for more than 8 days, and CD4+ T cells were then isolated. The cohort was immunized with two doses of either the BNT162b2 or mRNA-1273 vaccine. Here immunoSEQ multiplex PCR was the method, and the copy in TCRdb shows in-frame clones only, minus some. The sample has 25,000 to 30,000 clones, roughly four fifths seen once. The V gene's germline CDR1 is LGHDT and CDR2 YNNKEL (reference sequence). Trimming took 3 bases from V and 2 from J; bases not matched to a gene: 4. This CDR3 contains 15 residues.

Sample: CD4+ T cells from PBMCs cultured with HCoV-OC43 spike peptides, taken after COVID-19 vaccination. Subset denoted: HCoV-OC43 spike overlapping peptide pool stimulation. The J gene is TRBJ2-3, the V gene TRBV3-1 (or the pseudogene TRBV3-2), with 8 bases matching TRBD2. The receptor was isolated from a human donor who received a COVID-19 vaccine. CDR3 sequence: CASSQSLAATDTQYF. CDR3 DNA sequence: TGTGCCAGCAGCCAGTCACTAGCGGCCACAGATACGCAGTATTTT.